The present TCR beta chain was sequenced within a study of blood T cell repertoires in COVID-19. About the research overall: The United States, Italy and Spain provided the acute and convalescent COVID-19 samples. Sample material is recorded as cDNA or gDNA derived from T cells, B-cell-depleted T cells, or PBMCs.

The J segment lost 8 bases and the V segment lost 4 bases, leaving 8 bases of the junction unmatched. The CDR3 has 15 amino acids. Germline lookup yields CDR1 SGHTS and CDR2 YDEGEE. Authors' methods: It was from reference gene primer amplification that nucleated cell counts were estimated. Data came from immunoSEQ multiplex PCR; TCRdb stores just in-frame clones and leaves some out. D and trimming were read from the DNA, whereas the V and J calls and clone size are those reported in that table. The sample yields some 670,000 clones, around 90% seen once. The specimen was peripheral blood. V and J are TRBV5-8 and TRBJ2-1; 11 bases match TRBD1. The source is a young woman with acute or convalescent COVID-19. CDR3 sequence (DNA): TGTGCCAGCAGCCCCGGACAGGGGGCAGGGGATGAGCAGTTCTTC. As protein: CASSPGQGAGDEQFF.